This is a list of T cell receptor beta chains from one sample in a study of read filtering for tumor transcriptome and immune sequencing. TCRdb redid the calling of the reads with MiXCR, one entry per CDR3 protein. The repertoire includes over 50,000 distinct CDR3 sequences, around 18% of them detected once, and roughly 13% sits in the top ten. Specimen: a population of CD138-negative cells sorted from bone marrow. Every receptor here comes from a donor over 35 with multiple myeloma. CDR3s include the opening cysteine and the closing phenylalanine or tryptophan. A D gene is named only where the DNA matches it firmly. Expanded clones get a size class; other rows say once, few or many, or leave the size out.

j_gene,d_gene,abundance,len,v_gene,CDR3nt,CDR3aa
TRBJ1-1,NA,many,14,TRBV7-9,TGTGCCAGCAGCTTAGAATCGGACCGCACTGAAGCTTTCTTT,CASSLESDRTEAFF
TRBJ1-5,NA,many,15,TRBV11-2,TGTGCCAGCAGCCCCCAGGGTTATAGCAATCAGCCCCAGCATTTT,CASSPQGYSNQPQHF
TRBJ2-7,NA,many,13,TRBV20-1,TGCAGTGCTACCGGGACGTATCCCTACGAGCAGTACTTC,CSATGTYPYEQYF
TRBJ1-5,NA,many,13,TRBV12-3/TRBV12-4,TGTGCCAGTGGAACGGCAGAAAATCAGCCCCAGCATTTT,CASGTAENQPQHF
TRBJ1-5,NA,NA,15,TRBV20-1,TGCAGTGCTAGAGATTATGGCGGACGCAATCAGCCCCAGCATTTT,CSARDYGGRNQPQHF
TRBJ1-1,NA,many,13,TRBV29-1,TGCAGCGCCGGGACGGACGGCAACACTGAAGCTTTCTTT,CSAGTDGNTEAFF
TRBJ1-4,NA,many,13,TRBV7-2,TGTGCCAGCAGCTTAGAACGGGGTGAAAAACTGTTTTTT,CASSLERGEKLFF
TRBJ1-2,TRBD1,NA,17,TRBV6-5,TGTGCCAGCTCCCAGGGGGGAGCATCCCGAGGGGGCTATGGCTACACCTTC,CASSQGGASRGGYGYTF
TRBJ1-4,TRBD1,medium-sized,15,TRBV5-1,TGCGCCAGCGGCCAACAGGGGGCGCGAAATGAAAAACTGTTTTTT,CASGQQGARNEKLFF
TRBJ2-5,TRBD2,NA,14,TRBV2,TGTGCCAGCTCCCGGGGGGGGAAAGAAGAGACCCAGTACTTC,CASSRGGKEETQYF
TRBJ1-1,NA,many,14,TRBV5-1,TGCGCCAGCAGCACCTCGACAGTCCCATCTGAAGCTTTCTTT,CASSTSTVPSEAFF
TRBJ1-1,NA,many,12,TRBV3-1,TGTGCCAGCAGCGGCACGGGACACCCACCAGGATTT,CASSGTGHPPGF
TRBJ1-5,NA,NA,14,TRBV6-1,TGTGCCAGCACGCGGGTAATCATCGATCAGCCCCAGCATTTT,CASTRVIIDQPQHF
TRBJ2-7,TRBD1,NA,14,TRBV28,TGTGCCAGCAGTTTGTCGTACAGGGGACGGCGGCAGTACTTC,CASSLSYRGRRQYF
TRBJ1-4,NA,few,16,TRBV19,TGTGCCAGTAGTATATCTGGAAGACAGGTGGGGGAAAAACTGTTTTTT,CASSISGRQVGEKLFF
TRBJ1-5,NA,many,13,TRBV10-1,TGCGCCAGCAGCGGGGGGACTAATCAGCCCCAGCATTTT,CASSGGTNQPQHF
TRBJ1-1,NA,many,10,TRBV29-1,TGCAGCGTTGCCACCACTGAAGCTTTCTTT,CSVATTEAFF
TRBJ2-7,TRBD2,few,13,TRBV29-1,TGCAGCGTCATACTAGCGGCCTCCTACGAGCAGTACTTC,CSVILAASYEQYF
TRBJ2-5,TRBD1,many,15,TRBV7-3,TGTGCCAGCAGCCCGGGACAGCTACTACAAGAGACCCAGTACTTC,CASSPGQLLQETQYF
TRBJ2-7,TRBD2,many,11,TRBV6-1,TGTGCCAGTTCTAGCGGGATCGAGCAGTACTTC,CASSSGIEQYF
TRBJ2-2,TRBD1,many,15,TRBV9,TGTGCCAGCAGCGCACAGGGGGTGAACACCGGGGAGCTGTTTTTT,CASSAQGVNTGELFF
TRBJ2-2,NA,NA,16,TRBV7-9,TGTGCCAGCAGTTCACCGGGACTCACGTCCCCCGGGGAGCTGTCTTTT,CASSSPGLTSPGELSF
TRBJ2-5,NA,many,13,TRBV28,TGTGCCAGCACCCGGGGCTGGTCCGAGACCCAGTACTTC,CASTRGWSETQYF
TRBJ2-1,TRBD2,many,16,TRBV24-1,TGTGCCACCAGTGACTCTTTAGCGGGGAATTATTATGAGCAGTTCTTC,CATSDSLAGNYYEQFF
TRBJ1-5,TRBD1,many,14,TRBV13,TGTGCCAGCAGCACCGGGACAGGCAAACAGCCCCAGCATTTT,CASSTGTGKQPQHF
TRBJ2-2,NA,NA,12,TRBV20-1,TGCGGTGCTAGGAGGAACACCGGGGAGCTGTCTTTT,CGARRNTGELSF
TRBJ2-7,NA,medium-sized,14,TRBV11-2,TGTGCCAGCAGCTTAGATCCCGCTCGGGACGAGCAGTACTTC,CASSLDPARDEQYF
TRBJ2-3,TRBD2,many,17,TRBV19,TGTGCCAGTAAGTCGGGAAGACTAGCGGGAAGCACAGATACGCAGTATTTT,CASKSGRLAGSTDTQYF
TRBJ2-7,TRBD1,many,14,TRBV20-1,TGCAGTGCTCCCCGGACAGGGAGGACCTACGAGCAGTACTTC,CSAPRTGRTYEQYF
TRBJ1-4,NA,many,15,TRBV28,TGTGCCAGCAGCGGGTCGGGGCCGGGGGGGGGAAAACTGTTTTTT,CASSGSGPGGGKLFF
TRBJ2-5,NA,NA,13,TRBV10-3,TGTGCCATCAGTGAGCGGCGTTGGGAGACCCAGTACTTC,CAISERRWETQYF